The rows below give T cell receptor beta chains drawn from one sample of a study of shared clonotypes between healthy human individuals. Clones were sequenced by immunoSEQ multiplex PCR, and TCRdb holds only the in-frame ones, with some missing. The data hold hundreds of thousands of clones, with around 73% observed a single time. Sequencing was performed on memory CD4+ T cells sorted from blood. These receptors were taken from a woman in her 30s in good health. Each CDR3 is given with its conserved first and last residue. The order of the fields is CDR3 DNA, CDR3 protein, D gene, clone size, V gene, J gene. D genes are given only for firm matches. Part of the rows lack a size; the others show once, few, many or a class for expanded clones.

TGTGCCAGCAGTCTAACAGGAACAAGTGGAAAACTGTTTTTT	CASSLTGTSGKLFF	NA	few	TRBV28	TRBJ1-4
TGCGCCAGCAGCCAGGCAGAATTCACTGAAGCTTTCTTT	CASSQAEFTEAFF	NA	NA	TRBV4-3	TRBJ1-1
TGTGCCAGCAGTCACAGGGTCTCCACTGAAGCTTTCTTT	CASSHRVSTEAFF	NA	once	TRBV6-6	TRBJ1-1
TGTGCCAGCTCGCCCAAGAGAAGCGGGGACCAAGAGACCCAGTACTTC	CASSPKRSGDQETQYF	TRBD2	NA	TRBV18	TRBJ2-5
TGCAGTGCTAGAGATCAAAATACGCAGTATTTT	CSARDQNTQYF	NA	once	TRBV20-1	TRBJ2-3
TGTGCTACAAAAGACGGGACTGCCGACGGCAATGAGCAGTTCTTC	CATKDGTADGNEQFF	NA	NA	TRBV6-4	TRBJ2-1
TGCGCCAGCAGCCGAGGGACAGAAGAGACCCAGTACTTC	CASSRGTEETQYF	TRBD1	NA	TRBV5-1	TRBJ2-5
TGTGCCAGCAGCTTAGGCTTAAGGGTTGGCTACACCTTC	CASSLGLRVGYTF	NA	few	TRBV7-2	TRBJ1-2
TGTGCTAGTGGTTTTAGCTTCCTAGCGGGATACAGGACCGGGGAGCTGTTTTTT	CASGFSFLAGYRTGELFF	TRBD2	NA	TRBV12-5	TRBJ2-2
TGTGCCAGCAGCCTCCTAGGGGGGACTAGCGGTGCGGATACGCAGTATTTT	CASSLLGGTSGADTQYF	TRBD2	few	TRBV7-6	TRBJ2-3
TGCGCCAGCAGTGCCTATCTGGGGACTAGCGGGAGTGCGGGTGAGCAGTTCTTC	CASSAYLGTSGSAGEQFF	TRBD2	NA	TRBV10-2	TRBJ2-1
TGTGCCAGCAGTCCTAGCGGCACCTACGAGCAGTACTTC	CASSPSGTYEQYF	TRBD2	NA	TRBV6-1	TRBJ2-7
TGTGCCAGCAGCGTAGATATGAGGCCGCATGGCTACACCTTC	CASSVDMRPHGYTF	NA	NA	TRBV9	TRBJ1-2
TGTGCCAGCAGCGGCGGACAGATCATTTCTGGAAACACCATATATTTT	CASSGGQIISGNTIYF	NA	NA	TRBV28	TRBJ1-3
TGTGCCAGTAGTCTGAGACTAGCGGGAGTATTGCAGCAGTACTTC	CASSLRLAGVLQQYF	TRBD2	many	TRBV19	TRBJ2-7
TGTGCCAGCAGCTTAGCGGAGGGTTCAGAGACCCAGTACTTC	CASSLAEGSETQYF	NA	once	TRBV7-8	TRBJ2-5
TGTGCCAGCACCCCCCCCAGCACAGATACGCAGTATTTT	CASTPPSTDTQYF	NA	NA	TRBV11-2	TRBJ2-3
TGTGCCAGCGCAGAAACGTGGGGGGGCCGGGAGACCCAGTACTTC	CASAETWGGRETQYF	NA	NA	TRBV6-1	TRBJ2-5
TGTGCCTGGAAGAGACAGGCTGGGCCCTACGAGCAGTACTTC	CAWKRQAGPYEQYF	NA	NA	TRBV30	TRBJ2-7
TGTGCCAGCAGCTTGGCCTCAGGGGCGCTTGGCTACACCTTC	CASSLASGALGYTF	NA	NA	TRBV5-5	TRBJ1-2
TGTGCCAGCAGTGGGACCGGGACCGCAAGTTACAATGAGCAGTTCTTC	CASSGTGTASYNEQFF	NA	NA	TRBV6-1	TRBJ2-1
TGTGCCAGCAGCTTCCCCGGGGTCCACGAGCAGTACTTC	CASSFPGVHEQYF	NA	few	TRBV13	TRBJ2-7
TGCAGTGCCTCCGAGCACTATACGCAGTATTTT	CSASEHYTQYF	NA	few	TRBV20-1	TRBJ2-3
TGTGCCAGTAGTATAGGCCAGGGGGCCGGGGAGCTGTTTTTT	CASSIGQGAGELFF	TRBD1	NA	TRBV19	TRBJ2-2
TGTGCCAGCAGCAGCCCAGGACAGGGTGGGGAGACCCAGTACTTC	CASSSPGQGGETQYF	TRBD1	many	TRBV5-8	TRBJ2-5
TGCGCCAGCAGTAACACAGGGGGCTACAATGAGCAGTTCTTC	CASSNTGGYNEQFF	TRBD1	NA	TRBV5-1	TRBJ2-1
TGTGCCAGCAGTTTTTACAGGAACAACTATGGCTACACCTTC	CASSFYRNNYGYTF	NA	NA	TRBV28	TRBJ1-2
TGTGCCAGCAGCCGCTGGGGGGCGGGAGGCTACGAGCAGTACTTC	CASSRWGAGGYEQYF	TRBD2	NA	TRBV7-9	TRBJ2-7
TGTGCCAGTAGCGAACAAAACTCTGGAAACACCATATATTTT	CASSEQNSGNTIYF	NA	many	TRBV19	TRBJ1-3
TGTGCCACCAGCAGAGATAGGTCGGCGGGAGGCCACCGTGGGGCCAACGTCCTGACTTTC	CATSRDRSAGGHRGANVLTF	TRBD2	NA	TRBV15	TRBJ2-6
TGTGCCAGCGGCCTATTAACAGGGTTTCAGTATTTT	CASGLLTGFQYF	NA	NA	TRBV28	TRBJ2-3
TGCGCCAGCTCCCCCGGACAGGGATCGAGAGAGACCCAGTACTTC	CASSPGQGSRETQYF	TRBD1	NA	TRBV5-1	TRBJ2-5
TGTGCCAGCAGCCTCTTCCGGGCGCCACCAAACTTC	CASSLFRAPPNF	NA	NA	TRBV6-1	TRBJ1-2
TGTGCCAGCAGTCTCGGGACGGGAAGCACAGATACGCAGTATTTT	CASSLGTGSTDTQYF	NA	NA	TRBV6-1	TRBJ2-3
TGTGCCAGCAGTCCTTCGTCAACAACTGGAAACACCATATATTTT	CASSPSSTTGNTIYF	NA	NA	TRBV6-5	TRBJ1-3
TGTGCCAGCAGTGTAGGGGAATGGAACACTGAAGCTTTCTTT	CASSVGEWNTEAFF	NA	NA	TRBV6-1	TRBJ1-1
TGCGCCAGCAGCCAAGTTCAGGGTGAGCAGTTCTTC	CASSQVQGEQFF	NA	NA	TRBV4-1	TRBJ2-1
TGTGCCAGCAGCCAAGATCTCGGACTAGCCATCTATGAGCAGTTCTTC	CASSQDLGLAIYEQFF	TRBD2	NA	TRBV4-2	TRBJ2-1
TGTGCCAGCAGTTTATGGACTAGCGGGGCTGGAACGCAAGAGACCCAGTACTTC	CASSLWTSGAGTQETQYF	TRBD2	NA	TRBV28	TRBJ2-5
TGTGCCAGCAGCTTTAACAGGGGCGGAGAGACCCAGTACTTC	CASSFNRGGETQYF	TRBD1	NA	TRBV7-8	TRBJ2-5
TGTGCCAGCAGCTTCGACCGGGACAGGGGATACAATGAGCAGTTCTTC	CASSFDRDRGYNEQFF	TRBD1	NA	TRBV11-2	TRBJ2-1
TGTGCCAGTCTGACTAGCGGGAGGGCCTTTGAGCAGTTCTTC	CASLTSGRAFEQFF	TRBD2	NA	TRBV2	TRBJ2-1
TGTGCCAGCAGCCCCAATCGACTGACGGATGGCTACACCTTC	CASSPNRLTDGYTF	NA	once	TRBV7-8	TRBJ1-2
TGTGCCAGCAGTGAAGAGGGGTTAACTGAAGCTTTCTTT	CASSEEGLTEAFF	NA	NA	TRBV6-1	TRBJ1-1
TGCAGCGTAGAGCAAACAGGGCCCGGCTACACCTTC	CSVEQTGPGYTF	NA	NA	TRBV29-1	TRBJ1-2
TGTGCCAGCAGTTCGCGGGGACAGAAACTGGTATATAGCAATCAGCCCCAGCATTTT	CASSSRGQKLVYSNQPQHF	TRBD1	once	TRBV28	TRBJ1-5
TGTGCCAGCAGCTCGGGACTAGGGGCCTACGAGCAGTACTTC	CASSSGLGAYEQYF	TRBD2	few	TRBV5-6	TRBJ2-7
TGTGCCAGCAGCATAGATTTTGAAGAAAAACTGTTTTTT	CASSIDFEEKLFF	NA	NA	TRBV5-4	TRBJ1-4
TGCGCCAGCAGCCCCAGAGGGGACGGATGGAATGAAAAACTGTTTTTT	CASSPRGDGWNEKLFF	NA	NA	TRBV5-1	TRBJ1-4
TGTGCCTGGAGAGGACACTCAACAGGCAACGAGCAGTACTTC	CAWRGHSTGNEQYF	NA	once	TRBV30	TRBJ2-7
TGTGCCAGCAGCTTTTTCGGGACAGGGGAGACCCAGTACTTC	CASSFFGTGETQYF	TRBD1	NA	TRBV5-6	TRBJ2-5
TGTGCCAGCAGACAGGGGGCGTTCTCCTACGAGCAGTACTTC	CASRQGAFSYEQYF	TRBD1	once	TRBV19	TRBJ2-7
TGTGCCAGCAGTTACCGCAGACCAGATACGCAGTATTTT	CASSYRRPDTQYF	NA	NA	TRBV6-6	TRBJ2-3
TGTGCCAGCAGTTACCGGACAGGGGGTTTCTACGAGCAGTACTTC	CASSYRTGGFYEQYF	TRBD1	many	TRBV6-5	TRBJ2-7
TGCGCCAGCAGGGTCCTCGCAGCAAGCACAGATACGCAGTATTTT	CASRVLAASTDTQYF	NA	NA	TRBV5-1	TRBJ2-3